Sequencing of this T cell receptor beta chain was carried out in a study of molecular identifiers for immune sequencing clone quantification. Study-level points and caveats: Sharing of a barcode by identical TCR molecules could cause highly expanded clone sizes to be underestimated. In naive cells, under 1% of molecules belonged to clones above 20 RNA copies, against over 97% in effector cells.

CDR3 length equals 17 residues. V was trimmed by 1 base and J by 4 bases, leaving 17 bases between them. The V gene's germline CDR1 is MGHRA and CDR2 YSYEKL. Previously described methods with listed TCR primers produced the bulk TCR libraries. TCRdb reprocessed the PCR reads with MiXCR, giving one entry per CDR3 protein. The table includes 88,000 or so distinct CDR3 sequences, 21% detected once. Regarding this clonotype: Its antigen is unknown.

The chain links TRBV4-1 to TRBJ1-5, with D tentatively TRBD1 (5 bases). This clonotype was sampled from a human donor in good health. Some libraries in this study had Jurkat cell RNA spiked in. Sequencing used naive CD8+ T cells from blood, with Jurkat cell RNA spiked in. Subset given: FACS-sorted CD8+CD4-CCR7+CD45RA+ naive T cells. CDR3 sequence (DNA): TGCGCCAGCAGCCAAGTCATTGGGCAGGGCATGAATCAGCCCCAGCATTTT. It is translated as CASSQVIGQGMNQPQHF.